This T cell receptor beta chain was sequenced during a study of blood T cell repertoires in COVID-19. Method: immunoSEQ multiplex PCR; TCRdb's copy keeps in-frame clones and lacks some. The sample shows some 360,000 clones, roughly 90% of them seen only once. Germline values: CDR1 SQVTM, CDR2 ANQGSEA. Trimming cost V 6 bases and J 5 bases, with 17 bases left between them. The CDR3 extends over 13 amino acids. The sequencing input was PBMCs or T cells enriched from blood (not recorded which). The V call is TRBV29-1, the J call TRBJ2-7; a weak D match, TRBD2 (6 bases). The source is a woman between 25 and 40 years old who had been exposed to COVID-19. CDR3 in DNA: TGCAGCGTGGACCCAGGGACGGGAGACGAGCAGTACTTC. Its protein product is CSVDPGTGDEQYF.